This TCR beta chain originates from a study of CD8 T cells in ankylosing spondylitis. Germline V gene data show CDR1 as SQVTM and CDR2 as ANQGSEA. V was clipped by 4 bases and J by 4 bases, with 8 bases between them. The length of the CDR3 is 12 residues. This clonotype has a handful of counts. Antigen specificity is unknown. Making the TCR beta libraries involved quantitative 5'-RACE with molecular barcodes. TCRdb reprocessed the 5' RACE reads with MiXCR, giving one entry per CDR3 protein. Altogether some 130,000 distinct CDR3 sequences are present, approximately 13% being singletons, with the ten largest covering 2.5% to 3%. Study conclusions and caveats: A CD8+ phenotype characterized the disease-linked clones, which were relatively rare in peripheral blood. One TCR beta motif, made up of 7 or 8 highly homologous variants, appeared characteristic of ankylosing spondylitis blood.

The chain recombines TRBV29-1 with TRBJ2-1, with no clear D. Specimen: blood, either unsorted or a sorted T cell fraction (not recorded which). The receptor comes from a female donor with ankylosing spondylitis or in good health (not recorded which). As DNA, the CDR3 is TGCAGCGTTGGTCTACAGTACAATGAGCAGTTCTTC. Residues: CSVGLQYNEQFF.